The text below deals with one T cell receptor (beta chain). Its matching antigen is unknown. The junction departs from germline at one end; a sequencing error may be responsible. The source of the sample is a study of cytomegalovirus exposure and HLA in healthy donors. Study-wide context: Within the Caucasian-associated ancestry cluster were around four fifths of the roughly 380 genotyped donors.

General study findings and limits: What a later analysis showed was that several of the most significant clusters appeared linked to common viral pathogens. HLA allele associations emerged for roughly 17,000 TCR beta sequences in a later analysis, at 0.05 false discovery rate.

PCR amplification relied on 60 Vbeta primers (plus 13 Jbeta primers). Study processing details: Among the unique TCR beta chains that a later analysis counted, about 84 million in all, roughly 11 million were shared. Assay used: immunoSEQ multiplex PCR; TCRdb lists only in-frame clones, some missing. The V and J calls and clone size were taken over from that table, and D and trimming were inferred from the DNA. This repertoire shows 140,000 or so clones, 80% to 85% found once; its top ten account for 2% to 3%. The CDR3 is 11 amino acids. Germline V lookup: CDR1 GTSNPN, CDR2 SVGIG (reference sequence).

The source of this sequence is a boy between 2 and 15 years old in good health and CMV-seronegative. The specimen sequenced was PBMCs. The V gene is TRBV30, the J gene TRBJ1-2, with a weak D call TRBD1 (6 bases). The CDR3 spells CAWSVLWGGHF. DNA of the CDR3: TGTGCCTGGAGTGTACTCTGGGGGGGACACTTC.